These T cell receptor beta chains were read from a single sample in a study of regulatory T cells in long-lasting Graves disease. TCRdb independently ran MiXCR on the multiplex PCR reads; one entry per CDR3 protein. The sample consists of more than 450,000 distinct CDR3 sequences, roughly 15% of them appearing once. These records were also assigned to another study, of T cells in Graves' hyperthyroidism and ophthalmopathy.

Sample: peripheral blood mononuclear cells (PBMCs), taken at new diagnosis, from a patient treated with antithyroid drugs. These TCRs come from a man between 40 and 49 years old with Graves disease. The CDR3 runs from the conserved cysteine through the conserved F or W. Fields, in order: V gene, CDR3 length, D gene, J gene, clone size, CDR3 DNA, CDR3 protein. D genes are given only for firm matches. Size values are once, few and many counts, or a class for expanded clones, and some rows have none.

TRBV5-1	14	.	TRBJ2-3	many	TGCGCCAGCAGACTTGGGGGAACCAGGGATACGCAGTATTTT	CASRLGGTRDTQYF
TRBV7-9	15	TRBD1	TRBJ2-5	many	TGTGCCAGCAGCCCGACAGGGTCCGGGCCGGAGACCCAGTACTTC	CASSPTGSGPETQYF
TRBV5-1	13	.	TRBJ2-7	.	TGCGCCAGCAGCTTGATGCGTGACTACGAGCAGTACTTC	CASSLMRDYEQYF
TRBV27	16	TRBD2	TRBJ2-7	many	TGTGCCAGCAGTTCCCTACTAGCGGGCAAATCCTACGAGCAGTACTTC	CASSSLLAGKSYEQYF
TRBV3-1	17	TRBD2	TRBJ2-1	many	TGTGCCAGCAGCCCGCAGGGGACTAGCGGACCCCTCAATGAGCAGTTCTTC	CASSPQGTSGPLNEQFF
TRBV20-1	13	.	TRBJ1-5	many	TGCAGTGCTAGTCGGGGGGAGGTGCAGCCCCAGCATTTT	CSASRGEVQPQHF
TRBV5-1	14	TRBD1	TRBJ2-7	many	TGCGCCAGCAGCTCCAGATCGACAGGGTTCGAGCAGTACTTC	CASSSRSTGFEQYF
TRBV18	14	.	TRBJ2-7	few	TGTGCCAGCTCACCCCTAGGGACCTCATACGAGCAGTACTTC	CASSPLGTSYEQYF
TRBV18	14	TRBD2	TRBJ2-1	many	TGTGCCAGCTCACCTAGCGGGAAGTACAATGAGCAGTTCTTC	CASSPSGKYNEQFF
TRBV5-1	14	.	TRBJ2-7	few	TGCGCCAGCAGCCCTAACCCGACGGCGTACGAGCAGTACTTC	CASSPNPTAYEQYF
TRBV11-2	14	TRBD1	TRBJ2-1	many	TGTGCCAGCAGCTTAGGGACAGGGGACAATGAGCAGTTCTTC	CASSLGTGDNEQFF
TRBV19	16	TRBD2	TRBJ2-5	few	TGTGCCAGTAGTTCCCCGCGGGAGGGCCGGCGAGAGACCCAGTACTTC	CASSSPREGRRETQYF
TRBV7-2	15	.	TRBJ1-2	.	TGTGCCAGCAGCTTAGCTGGGGGAGGCGACTATGGCTACACCTTC	CASSLAGGGDYGYTF
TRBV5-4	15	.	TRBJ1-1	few	TGTGCCAGCAGCTCGTCCCCACTCGGGAACACTGAAGCTTTCTTT	CASSSSPLGNTEAFF
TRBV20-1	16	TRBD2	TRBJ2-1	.	TGCAGTGCTAGATCCCCTAGCGGGAGCTCCTACAATGAGCAGTTCTTC	CSARSPSGSSYNEQFF
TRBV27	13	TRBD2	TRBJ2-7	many	TGTGCCAGCAAACTAGCGGGATCTTACGAGCAGTACTTC	CASKLAGSYEQYF